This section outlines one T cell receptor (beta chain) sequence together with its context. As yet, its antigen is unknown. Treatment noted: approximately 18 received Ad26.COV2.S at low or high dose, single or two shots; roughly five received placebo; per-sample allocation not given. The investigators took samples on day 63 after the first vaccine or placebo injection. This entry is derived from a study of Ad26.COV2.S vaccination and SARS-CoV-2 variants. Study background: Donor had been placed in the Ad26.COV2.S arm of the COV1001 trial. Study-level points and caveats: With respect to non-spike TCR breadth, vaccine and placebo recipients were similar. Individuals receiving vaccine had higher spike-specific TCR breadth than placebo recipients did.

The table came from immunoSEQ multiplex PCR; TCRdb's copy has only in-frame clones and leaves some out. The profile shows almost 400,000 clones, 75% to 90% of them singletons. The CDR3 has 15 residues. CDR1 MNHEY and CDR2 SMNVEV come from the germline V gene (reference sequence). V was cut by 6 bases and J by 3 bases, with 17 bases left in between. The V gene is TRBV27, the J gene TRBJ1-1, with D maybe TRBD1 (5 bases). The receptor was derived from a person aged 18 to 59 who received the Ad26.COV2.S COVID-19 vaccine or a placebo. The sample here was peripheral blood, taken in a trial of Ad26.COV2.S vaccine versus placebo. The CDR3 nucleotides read TGTGCCAGCAGGAGGGGATACGGGATCTACACTGAAGCTTTCTTT. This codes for CASRRGYGIYTEAFF.